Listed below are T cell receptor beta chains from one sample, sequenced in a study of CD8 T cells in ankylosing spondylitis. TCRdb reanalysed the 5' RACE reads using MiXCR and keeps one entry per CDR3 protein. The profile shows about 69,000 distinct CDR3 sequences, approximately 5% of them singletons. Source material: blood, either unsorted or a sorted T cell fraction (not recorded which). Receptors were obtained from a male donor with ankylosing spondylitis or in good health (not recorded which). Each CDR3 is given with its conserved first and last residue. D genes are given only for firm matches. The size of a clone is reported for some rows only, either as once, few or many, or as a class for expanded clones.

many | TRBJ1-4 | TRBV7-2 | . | TGTGCCAGCAGCATTCTAAAGGGTCTAAATGAAAAACTGTTTTTT | CASSILKGLNEKLFF
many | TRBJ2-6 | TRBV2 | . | TGTGCCAGCAGGGCCTCTTATAGCTCTGGGGCCAACGTCCTGACTTTC | CASRASYSSGANVLTF
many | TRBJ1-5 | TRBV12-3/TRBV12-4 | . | TGTGCCAGCACAGGGCCGACGAAGGATCAGCCCCAGCATTTT | CASTGPTKDQPQHF
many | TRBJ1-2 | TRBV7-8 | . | TGTGCCAGCAGCTTAGAGCGACAGGCTGGCTACACCTTC | CASSLERQAGYTF
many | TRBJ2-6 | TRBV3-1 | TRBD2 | TGTGCCAGCAGCCAAGTCTGGAAATGGGGACTAGCGGAATCTGGGGCCAACGTCCTGACTTTC | CASSQVWKWGLAESGANVLTF
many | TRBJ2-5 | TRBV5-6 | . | TGTGCCAGCAGCTTGATCGTCTCGACAGGCCTCCAAGAGACCCAGTACTTC | CASSLIVSTGLQETQYF
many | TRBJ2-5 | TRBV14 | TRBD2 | TGTGCCAGCAGCCTAACCGCCTGGGGCGGGGGGCCCCAAGAGACCCAGTACTTC | CASSLTAWGGGPQETQYF
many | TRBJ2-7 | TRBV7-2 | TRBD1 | TGTGCCAGCAGCTTCTCACAGGGGGAGCAGTACTTC | CASSFSQGEQYF
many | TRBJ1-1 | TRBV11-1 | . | TGTGCCAGCAGTCGTTATTTGAGCGTGCCACCTGGAGACACTGAAGCTTTCTTT | CASSRYLSVPPGDTEAFF
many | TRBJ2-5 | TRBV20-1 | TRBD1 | TGCAGTGCTAGGGCCCCGACAGGGTCGGAGACCCAGTACTTC | CSARAPTGSETQYF
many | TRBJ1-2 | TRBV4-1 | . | TGCGCCAGCAGCCAAGCAGCCCAGGGGAACTATGGCTACACCTTC | CASSQAAQGNYGYTF
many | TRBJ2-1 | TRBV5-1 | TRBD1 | TGCGCCAGCAGCTTCAGGGGGCAGAGCAATGAGCAGTTCTTC | CASSFRGQSNEQFF
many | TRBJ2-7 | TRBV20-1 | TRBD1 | TGCAGTGCTAGCCGACAGGGTCCCTACGAGCAGTACTTC | CSASRQGPYEQYF
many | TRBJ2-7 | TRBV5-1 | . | TGCGCCAGCAGCTTGGTATCAGGCTCCTACGAGCAGTACTTC | CASSLVSGSYEQYF
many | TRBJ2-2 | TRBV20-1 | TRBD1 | TGCAGTGCCAGCATTACTTCGGGACAGGGTGTTGTAACCGGGGAGCTGTTTTTT | CSASITSGQGVVTGELFF
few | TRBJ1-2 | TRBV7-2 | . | TGTGCCAGCAGCTTTGGGGGGGTTGACTATGGCTACACCTTC | CASSFGGVDYGYTF
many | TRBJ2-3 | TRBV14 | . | TGTGCCAGCAAGGCTGGAGTTTCCACAGATACGCAGTATTTT | CASKAGVSTDTQYF
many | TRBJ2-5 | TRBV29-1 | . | TGCAGCGTTGGGCCGTCAGGTTTTTCAGAGACCCAGTACTTC | CSVGPSGFSETQYF
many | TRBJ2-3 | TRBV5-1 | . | TGCGCCAGCCTGGGTGCAGATACGCAGTATTTT | CASLGADTQYF
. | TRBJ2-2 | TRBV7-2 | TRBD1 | TGTGCCAGCAGCTTTACCGGGACAGGGAGGTTCGGCGGGGAGCTGTTTTTT | CASSFTGTGRFGGELFF
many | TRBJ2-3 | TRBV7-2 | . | TGTGCCAGCAGCTTACGCGGGGAACCCACAGATACGCAGTATTTT | CASSLRGEPTDTQYF
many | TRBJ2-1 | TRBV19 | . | TGTGCCAGTAGTATCAATGAGGAGGATGAGCAGTTCTTC | CASSINEEDEQFF
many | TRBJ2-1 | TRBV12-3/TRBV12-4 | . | TGTGCCAGCGGAAGGGAAAGTGAGCAGTTCTTC | CASGRESEQFF
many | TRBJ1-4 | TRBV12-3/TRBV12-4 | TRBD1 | TGTGCCAGCAGTCCGGGGACAGGAGCAACTAATGAAAAACTGTTTTTT | CASSPGTGATNEKLFF